These T cell receptor beta chains were read from a single sample in a study of OX40 agonist ivuxolimab in advanced cancers. Only in-frame clones appear in the TCRdb table, and some are missing; sequencing was by immunoSEQ multiplex PCR. The table lists 80,000 or so clones, 85% to 90% of them singletons. Source: CD4+ or CD8+ T cells sorted from blood, taken in a trial of the OX40 agonist ivuxolimab. The source is an adult with an advanced solid tumor such as melanoma, head and neck, liver or kidney cancer. CDR3s include the opening cysteine and the closing phenylalanine or tryptophan.

j_gene: TRBJ1-5; len: 15; v_gene: TRBV2; CDR3aa: CASSDLTGGLQPQHF
j_gene: TRBJ1-1; len: 14; v_gene: TRBV5-8; CDR3aa: CASSKRTGNTEAFF
j_gene: TRBJ2-3; len: 13; v_gene: TRBV28; CDR3aa: CASTAGGTDTQYF
j_gene: TRBJ2-7; len: 15; v_gene: TRBV7-3; CDR3aa: CASSSEQGYPYEQYF
j_gene: TRBJ2-1; len: 11; v_gene: TRBV6-5; CDR3aa: CASSTRTGVFF
j_gene: TRBJ2-2; len: 12; v_gene: TRBV6-1; CDR3aa: CASGRGSGELFF
j_gene: TRBJ1-2; len: 15; v_gene: TRBV5-1; CDR3aa: CASSWRTGEGQGYTF
j_gene: TRBJ2-1; len: 13; v_gene: TRBV10-2; CDR3aa: CASSQRGVGEQFF
j_gene: TRBJ2-2; len: 13; v_gene: TRBV30; CDR3aa: CAWSVSRGGELFF
j_gene: TRBJ2-1; len: 17; v_gene: TRBV5-1; CDR3aa: CASSPLHTVSSYNEQFF
j_gene: TRBJ2-1; len: 11; v_gene: TRBV28; CDR3aa: CASRVNNEQFF
j_gene: TRBJ2-5; len: 12; v_gene: TRBV7-6; CDR3aa: CASRQGSETQYF
j_gene: TRBJ1-1; len: 14; v_gene: TRBV19; CDR3aa: CASKSSWGYTEAFF
j_gene: TRBJ1-3; len: 13; v_gene: TRBV29-1; CDR3aa: CSVGSSSGNTIYF
j_gene: TRBJ1-1; len: 11; v_gene: TRBV20-1; CDR3aa: CSRYGNTEAFF
j_gene: TRBJ1-1; len: 15; v_gene: TRBV18; CDR3aa: CASSGQGWGGTEAFF
j_gene: TRBJ2-7; len: 13; v_gene: TRBV6-5; CDR3aa: CASSRQSGYEQYF
j_gene: TRBJ1-4; len: 14; v_gene: TRBV4-2; CDR3aa: CASSDRDRGEKLFF
j_gene: TRBJ1-6; len: 12; v_gene: TRBV30; CDR3aa: CAHRTGNSPLHF
j_gene: TRBJ1-2; len: 12; v_gene: TRBV6-5; CDR3aa: CASSDRGDRYTF
j_gene: TRBJ2-7; len: 14; v_gene: TRBV7-6; CDR3aa: CASSTRQGAHEQYF
j_gene: TRBJ2-7; len: 15; v_gene: TRBV23-1; CDR3aa: CASSPPRTGSYEQYF
j_gene: TRBJ2-1; len: 15; v_gene: TRBV10-3; CDR3aa: CAISRDTWTNNEQFF
j_gene: TRBJ2-7; len: 15; v_gene: TRBV6-6; CDR3aa: CASSYLAAKAYEQYF
j_gene: TRBJ1-5; len: 15; v_gene: TRBV6-1; CDR3aa: CASSEGQGVNQPQHF
j_gene: TRBJ2-7; len: 14; v_gene: TRBV5-1; CDR3aa: CASSLGQGGREQYF
j_gene: TRBJ1-2; len: 16; v_gene: TRBV5-4; CDR3aa: CASSLLQLGGSYGYTF
j_gene: TRBJ2-1; len: 16; v_gene: TRBV7-2; CDR3aa: CASPLAGLSSYNEQFF
j_gene: TRBJ2-2; len: 16; v_gene: TRBV5-4; CDR3aa: CASSPAGTRPTGELFF
j_gene: TRBJ2-2; len: 15; v_gene: TRBV6-5; CDR3aa: CASNPLWLRTGELFF
j_gene: TRBJ2-7; len: 14; v_gene: TRBV7-2; CDR3aa: CASLRDRGQYEQYF
j_gene: TRBJ1-2; len: 15; v_gene: TRBV28; CDR3aa: CASSLGQGFGRGYTF
j_gene: TRBJ1-4; len: 14; v_gene: TRBV7-3; CDR3aa: CASSLWQGHEKLFF
j_gene: TRBJ1-2; len: 15; v_gene: TRBV7-9; CDR3aa: CASSFTGDPNYGYTF
j_gene: TRBJ1-1; len: 13; v_gene: TRBV7-3; CDR3aa: CASSSNRGTEAFF
j_gene: TRBJ2-7; len: 14; v_gene: TRBV7-6; CDR3aa: CASSLEAGSYEQYF
j_gene: TRBJ1-3; len: 12; v_gene: TRBV6-5; CDR3aa: CASSIRDNTIYF
j_gene: TRBJ2-2; len: 14; v_gene: TRBV19; CDR3aa: CASSMMAGTGELFF
j_gene: TRBJ1-6; len: 18; v_gene: TRBV5-1; CDR3aa: CASSWPPESGTGDSPLHF